The 32 T cell receptor beta chains below were found in one sample sequenced in a study of blood T cell repertoires in COVID-19 (dated by TCRdb to about 2020). Libraries were built with the immunoSEQ multiplex PCR assay. This is the immuneACCESS table as TCRdb keeps it, with only in-frame sequences that have V and J called. A part of the clones is gone; compared with another copy, unresolved V genes explain less than half, and the rest is unexplained. Here the sample has about 460,000 clones; approximately 91% occur a single time. Approximately 8.3% of the sample rests with the top ten. Sequenced input: PBMCs or T cells enriched from blood (not recorded which). The receptors come from a woman in her sixties or seventies who had recovered from COVID-19.

The chain links TRBV7-9 to TRBJ1-2; 8 bases line up with TRBD1. With 6 bases clipped from V and 4 bases from J, the junction kept 10 bases outside the gene matches. Germline CDR1 and CDR2: SEHNR and FQNEAQ (reference sequence). The CDR3 contains 15 residues. DNA for the CDR3: TGTGCCAGCAGTCCTCCAGGGGGCGCCCCCTATGGCTACACCTTC. It yields the protein CASSPPGGAPYGYTF.

The rearrangement joins TRBV6-4 to TRBJ2-1; 9 bases map to TRBD2. This CDR3 comprises 12 residues. The ends lost 11 bases at V and 6 bases at J; junction bases unmatched: 5. CDR1 is MRHNA and CDR2 is SNTAGT in the germline V gene. This CDR3 reads CAGRGGANEQFF. The CDR3 DNA sequence: TGTGCCGGGCGGGGGGGTGCCAATGAGCAGTTCTTC.

The chain joins TRBV11-2 to TRBJ2-6; the D is unclear. Trimming left V 5 bases short and J 0 bases short, with 8 bases between. This CDR3 region has 15 residues. In germline, CDR1 is SGHAT, CDR2 FQNNGV. Here the CDR3 reads CASSLYSSGANVLTF. CDR3 in DNA: TGTGCCAGCAGCCTTTATAGCTCTGGGGCCAACGTCCTGACTTTC.

V usage is TRBV15 and J usage is TRBJ1-4, with 12 bases lining up with TRBD1. CDR3 size: 16 residues. Germline V gene data show CDR1 as LNHNV and CDR2 as YYDKDF (reference sequence). V shed 5 bases and J 3 bases; nucleotides not matched to a gene: 4. This CDR3 is CATSGGQGAPNEKLFF. CDR3 sequence (DNA): TGTGCCACCAGCGGGGGACAGGGGGCTCCTAATGAAAAACTGTTTTTT.

For this clone: Other DNA sequences in this specimen translate into the identical CDR3. The genes are TRBV7-9 and TRBJ1-1, with unresolved D. Trimming took 5 bases from V and 2 from J, leaving 3 bases between them. The CDR3 spans 11 residues. Germline CDR1 is SEHNR and CDR2 is FQNEAQ (reference sequence). The CDR3 loop is CASSLNTEAFF. The DNA of the CDR3 is TGTGCCAGCAGCCTAAACACTGAAGCTTTCTTT.

The chain couples TRBV28 to TRBJ2-5, with 12 bases matching TRBD1. The CDR3 runs to 18 residues. Germline trimming cut 5 bases from V and 4 bases from J; bases unmatched to any gene: 14. Looked up from germline, CDR1 is MDHEN and CDR2 is SYDVKM. CDR3 DNA sequence: TGTGCCAGCAGTCCTGACCCCAGGGACAGGGGGCTCGGAGAGACCCAGTACTTC. Translating it yields CASSPDPRDRGLGETQYF.

The chain couples TRBV6-6 to TRBJ1-4; D might be TRBD1 (6 bases). Germline V lookup: CDR1 MNHNY, CDR2 SVGAGI (reference sequence). Trimming removed 2 bases from V and 7 bases from J, with 11 bases in between. This CDR3 spans 14 amino acids. This CDR3 reads CASSYLTGIEKLFF. CDR3 nucleotide sequence: TGTGCCAGCAGTTACCTGACAGGAATTGAAAAACTGTTTTTT.

This clone was counted between two and nine times. Other DNA sequences in this sample translate to the same CDR3. CDR3 bases: TGTGCCAGCAGTGAAAGAGATCAGCCCCAGCATTTT. This encodes CASSERDQPQHF. The chain uses TRBV6-1 and TRBJ1-5; D remains unclear. The germline V gene encodes CDR1 MNHNS and CDR2 SASEGT. The CDR3 sequence is 12 residues long. With 2 bases removed from V and 5 bases from J, the gap between germline ends came to 4 bases.

This chain connects TRBV9 to TRBJ2-1; TRBD2 matches at 8 bases. The V gene end was trimmed by 0 bases and the J gene end by 0 bases; junction bases not matched to a gene: 11. The CDR3 consists of 19 residues. Germline lookup yields CDR1 SGDLS and CDR2 YYNGEE. CDR3 in amino acids: CASSVDGSGGGSSYNEQFF. In DNA, the CDR3 is TGTGCCAGCAGCGTAGACGGGTCGGGCGGGGGGAGCTCCTACAATGAGCAGTTCTTC.

The chain employs TRBV6-5 and TRBJ2-7; 7 bases are a match to TRBD1. J gave up 2 bases and V 0 bases, and 1 base lay outside the gene matches. The CDR3 totals 14 residues. From germline, CDR1 is MNHEY and CDR2 SVGAGI. The CDR3, as DNA: TGTGCCAGCAGTTACTCGCAGGGGGCCTACGAGCAGTACTTC. This sequence encodes CASSYSQGAYEQYF.

V and J are TRBV10-3 and TRBJ1-4; D is possibly TRBD1 (5 bases). V gave up 7 bases and J gave up 8 bases, with 17 bases separating them. CDR1 ENHRY and CDR2 SYGVKD come from the germline V gene. The CDR3 is 14 residues long. In DNA, the CDR3 is TGTGCCATCAAGGCTGGGCAACGGGGGGAAAAACTGTTTTTT. This encodes CAIKAGQRGEKLFF.

CDR3 in DNA: TGTGCCAGCAGCGGGGCTTCCCCCTCCTACGAGCAGTACTTC. This translates into CASSGASPSYEQYF. The V and J genes are TRBV7-9 and TRBJ2-7, with a weak D call TRBD1 (5 bases). The CDR3 spans 14 residues. The V end lost 5 bases, the J end lost 0 bases, and 11 bases lay between the germline ends. CDR1 and CDR2 (germline): SEHNR, FQNEAQ (reference sequence).

This clone appeared once. At one end, the junction sequence differs from germline, possibly due to a read error. This chain joins TRBV5-1 and TRBJ2-1; TRBD1 is a possible D gene (5 bases). This CDR3 region has 15 residues. CDR1 is SGHRS, CDR2 YFSETQ, per germline. The CDR3 DNA reads as TGCGCCAGTAGCTTAGACAGCCGTGCGTACAATGAGCAGTTCTTC. This encodes CASSLDSRAYNEQFF.

This clone was seen more than once but under ten times. The chain is built from TRBV3-1 (or the pseudogene TRBV3-2) and TRBJ1-1; 8 bases align to TRBD1. From germline, CDR1 is LGHDT and CDR2 YNNKEL (reference sequence). The CDR3 consists of 14 residues. V lost 4 bases and J lost 1; bases outside the gene matches: 2. DNA for the CDR3: TGTGCCAGCAGCCTGGACAGGGCGAACACTGAAGCTTTCTTT. Encoded protein: CASSLDRANTEAFF.

This sequence joins TRBV4-1 and TRBJ1-1; TRBD1 matches 9 bases. The ends lost 4 bases at V and 0 bases at J; junction bases unmatched: 9. Germline assignment: CDR1 MGHRA and CDR2 YSYEKL. There are 17 residues in the CDR3. The CDR3 region is CASSPGQGMGMNTEAFF. DNA of the CDR3: TGCGCCAGCAGCCCTGGACAGGGGATGGGCATGAACACTGAAGCTTTCTTT.

The chain recombines TRBV5-1 with TRBJ1-1, with 9 bases identical to TRBD1. Looked up from germline, CDR1 is SGHRS and CDR2 is YFSETQ. This CDR3 comprises 15 residues. Germline trimming cut 4 bases from V and 4 bases from J; bases unmatched to any gene: 8. CDR3 DNA sequence: TGCGCCAGCAGCCCATTACAGGGGGCTGGCACTGAAGCTTTCTTT. This translates into CASSPLQGAGTEAFF.

The V and J genes are TRBV5-5 and TRBJ2-3; D is undetermined. Germline CDR1 SGHKS, CDR2 YYEKEE (reference sequence). CDR3 size: 12 residues. V gave up 4 bases and J gave up 3 bases, with 6 bases separating them. CDR3 in amino acids: CASSPETDTQYF. CDR3 sequence (DNA): TGTGCCAGCAGCCCGGAGACAGATACGCAGTATTTT.

The CDR3 region has the DNA TGTGCCAGCAGCCCCGGGGATACGCAGTATTTT. Its translation: CASSPGDTQYF. The V call is TRBV11-3, the J call TRBJ2-3; D unclear. CDR1 is SGHNT and CDR2 is YENEEA in the germline V gene. CDR3 size: 11 residues. V was shortened by 5 bases and J by 6 bases, with 6 bases between the two germline ends.

V gene TRBV6-5 combines with J gene TRBJ1-5; no clear D gene. CDR1 is MNHEY and CDR2 is SVGAGI in the germline V gene. Trimming left V 6 bases short and J 6 bases short, with 9 bases between. The CDR3 has 12 amino acids. CDR3 DNA sequence: TGTGCCAGCAGACCCTCCGGTCAGCCCCAGCATTTT. Protein sequence: CASRPSGQPQHF.

This chain connects TRBV18 to TRBJ2-3, with 7 bases fitting TRBD1. From germline, CDR1 is KGHSH and CDR2 LQKENI. The J segment lost 4 bases and the V segment lost 0 bases, leaving 7 bases of the junction unmatched. This CDR3 comprises 16 residues. The CDR3, as DNA: TGTGCCAGCTCACCACCTAAGGGGGCAGGGGCAGATACGCAGTATTTT. Encoded protein: CASSPPKGAGADTQYF.

The chain carries TRBV27 and TRBJ2-3, with 10 bases identical to TRBD1. The CDR3 runs to 15 residues. V dropped 7 bases and J dropped 3; count of bases not matched to a gene: 7. Germline-derived CDR1 and CDR2 are MNHEY and SMNVEV (reference sequence). CDR3 loop: CASTEGQGGTDTQYF. For the CDR3, the DNA is TGTGCCAGCACCGAAGGACAGGGGGGAACAGATACGCAGTATTTT.

V is TRBV7-9 and J is TRBJ1-3, with a possible D match to TRBD1 (5 bases). This CDR3 region has 14 residues. Trimming left V 1 base short and J 3 bases short, with 7 bases between. Looked up from germline, CDR1 is SEHNR and CDR2 is FQNEAQ (reference sequence). CDR3 sequence (DNA): TGTGCCAGCAGCTTAGAAGGGGTTGGAAACACCATATATTTT. This gives the protein CASSLEGVGNTIYF.

The rearrangement links TRBV5-4 to TRBJ2-3; 9 bases map to TRBD2. The junction had 12 bases not matched to a gene; V was cut back by 4 bases and J by 6 bases. This CDR3 comprises 16 residues. Germline V gene lookup returns CDR1 SGHNT and CDR2 YYREEE (reference sequence). CDR3 in amino acids: CASSGGLARPGDTQYF. CDR3 DNA sequence: TGTGCCAGCAGCGGCGGACTAGCGAGACCGGGGGATACGCAGTATTTT.

This clone occurred once. The chain joins TRBV6-5 to TRBJ2-1, with D possibly matching TRBD2 (5 bases). V lost 5 bases and J 5 bases, leaving 10 bases between the germline ends. The CDR3 runs to 13 residues. The V gene's germline CDR1 is MNHEY and CDR2 SVGAGI. CDR3 in amino acids: CASSTGLHNEQFF. CDR3 nucleotides: TGTGCCAGCAGTACCGGACTGCACAATGAGCAGTTCTTC.

The rearrangement uses TRBV7-9 and TRBJ1-1; D gene ambiguous. The CDR3 has 12 amino acids. CDR1 and CDR2 from the germline V gene are SEHNR and FQNEAQ (reference sequence). Deletions cut 5 bases from V and 2 bases from J, with 6 bases between. Written as DNA, the CDR3 is TGTGCCAGCAGCACCAGAAACACTGAAGCTTTCTTT. It is translated as CASSTRNTEAFF.

The gene calls are TRBV6-6 and TRBJ2-5; 12 bases align to TRBD2. The trim removed 5 bases at V and 4 bases at J, leaving 11 bases unmatched. The CDR3 extends over 17 amino acids. The germline gives CDR1 MNHNY, CDR2 SVGAGI (reference sequence). The CDR3 sequence: CASSLFSSGGEGETQYF. As DNA, the CDR3 is TGTGCCAGCAGTCTCTTCTCTAGCGGGGGGGAAGGAGAGACCCAGTACTTC.

The CDR3 reads CASSPGQGIEQYF. The CDR3 nucleotides read TGCGCCAGCAGCCCGGGACAGGGTATCGAGCAGTACTTC. The rearrangement joins TRBV5-1 to TRBJ2-7; 9 bases map to TRBD1. CDR1 is SGHRS and CDR2 is YFSETQ in the germline V gene. This CDR3 is 13 amino acids long. The V gene end was trimmed by 4 bases and the J gene end by 6 bases; junction bases not matched to a gene: 5.

J is TRBJ2-3 and V is TRBV14; no clear D. In germline, CDR1 is SGHDN, CDR2 FVKESK. Between the trimmed V and J ends, which lost 2 bases and 2 bases, there was a span of 20 bases. The CDR3 is 18 amino acids. CDR3: CASSQTPVRNSLTDTQYF. CDR3 coding DNA: TGTGCCAGCAGCCAAACCCCCGTTCGGAACAGCCTCACAGATACGCAGTATTTT.

The rearrangement joins TRBV6-5 to TRBJ2-7; tentative D call: TRBD1 (6 bases). The CDR3 runs 16 residues. Germline V gene lookup returns CDR1 MNHEY and CDR2 SVGAGI. The V end lost 0 bases, the J end lost 0 bases, and 12 bases lay between the germline ends. The CDR3 coding sequence is TGTGCCAGCAGTTACTCGGCCGGGACAAGCTCCTACGAGCAGTACTTC. Translation: CASSYSAGTSSYEQYF.

This rearrangement joins TRBV5-1 to TRBJ2-3, with D tentatively TRBD2 (6 bases). Trimming removed 4 bases from V and 2 bases from J, with 14 bases in between. There are 15 residues in the CDR3. The germline V gene encodes CDR1 SGHRS and CDR2 YFSETQ. This chain's CDR3 is CASSTAGSFTDTQYF. CDR3 coding DNA: TGCGCCAGCAGCACCGCGGGATCCTTCACAGATACGCAGTATTTT.

This rearrangement joins TRBV6-4 to TRBJ2-7; tentative D call: TRBD1 (5 bases). Trimming cost V 3 bases and J 2 bases, with 23 bases left between them. The CDR3 is made up of 18 amino acids. Germline values: CDR1 MRHNA, CDR2 SNTAGT. The CDR3 nucleotides read TGTGCCAGCAGTGAGAAGGGGCGGTGGCAGCCTCTTACCTACGAGCAGTACGTC. Its translation is CASSEKGRWQPLTYEQYV.

The chain couples TRBV5-1 to TRBJ1-2, with D perhaps TRBD1 (6 bases). This CDR3 has 14 amino acids. Between the trimmed V and J ends, which lost 0 bases and 6 bases, there was a span of 12 bases. Germline loops: CDR1 SGHRS, CDR2 YFSETQ. Here the CDR3 reads CASSLAGGLDGYTF. As DNA, the CDR3 is TGCGCCAGCAGCTTGGCCGGGGGGCTGGATGGCTACACCTTC.